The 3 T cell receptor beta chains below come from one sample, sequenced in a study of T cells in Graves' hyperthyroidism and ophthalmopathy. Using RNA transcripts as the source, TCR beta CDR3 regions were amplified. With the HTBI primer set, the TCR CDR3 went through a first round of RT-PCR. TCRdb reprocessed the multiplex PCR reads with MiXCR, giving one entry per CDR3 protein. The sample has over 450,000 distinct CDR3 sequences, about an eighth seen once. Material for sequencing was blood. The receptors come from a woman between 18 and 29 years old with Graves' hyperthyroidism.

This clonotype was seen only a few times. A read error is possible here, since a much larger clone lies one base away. The CDR3 DNA sequence: TGTGCCAGCAGTGGGACAGGGGAAAATTCACCCCTCCAATTT. This encodes CASSGTGENSPLQF. This chain uses TRBV28 with TRBJ1-6; 10 bases are shared with TRBD1. The germline V gene encodes CDR1 MDHEN and CDR2 SYDVKM. The CDR3 is 14 residues long.

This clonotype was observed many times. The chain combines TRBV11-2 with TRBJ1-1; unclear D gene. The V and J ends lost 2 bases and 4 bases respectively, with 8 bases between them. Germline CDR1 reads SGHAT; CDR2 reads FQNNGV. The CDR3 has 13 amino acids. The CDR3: CASSLFPSTEAFF. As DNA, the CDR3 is TGTGCCAGCAGCTTATTCCCCAGCACTGAAGCTTTCTTT.

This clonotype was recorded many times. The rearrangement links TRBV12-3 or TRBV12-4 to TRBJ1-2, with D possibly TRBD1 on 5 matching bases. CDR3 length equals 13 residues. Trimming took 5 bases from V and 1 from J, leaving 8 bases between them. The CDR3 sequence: CASSQDINYGYTF. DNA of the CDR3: TGTGCCAGCAGTCAGGACATTAACTATGGCTACACCTTC.